Below, 28 T cell receptor beta chains from the same sample are listed, as sequenced in a study of blood T cell repertoires in COVID-19. TCRdb's table, derived via immunoSEQ multiplex PCR, lists solely in-frame clones and lacks some. This sample has around 140,000 clones, with approximately 86% found just once. The sample taken for sequencing was PBMCs or T cells enriched from blood (not recorded which). The source of these receptors is a woman aged 40-49 years who had been exposed to COVID-19.

The chain carries TRBV7-2 and TRBJ2-3; perhaps TRBD2 as D (6 bases). V dropped 4 bases and J dropped 2 bases, with 16 bases sitting between them. Germline loops: CDR1 SGHTA, CDR2 FQGNSA. The CDR3 loop spans 16 amino acids. The CDR3 nucleotides are TGTGCCAGCAGCTCAACTCCCAGCGGGTTCACAGATACGCAGTATTTT. It encodes CASSSTPSGFTDTQYF.

V gene TRBV5-1 combines with J gene TRBJ1-1; perhaps TRBD1 as D (5 bases). From germline, CDR1 is SGHRS and CDR2 YFSETQ. The CDR3 is made up of 14 amino acids. Trimming removed 0 bases from V and 4 bases from J, with 10 bases in between. The CDR3 nucleotides read TGCGCCAGCAGCTTGGGTCGTCAGGGCACTGAAGCTTTCTTT. Translating it yields CASSLGRQGTEAFF.

The rearrangement links TRBV29-1 to TRBJ1-4; 9 bases line up with TRBD1. CDR1 SQVTM and CDR2 ANQGSEA come from the germline V gene. The CDR3 spans 14 residues. V was pared by 5 bases and J by 7 bases, with 8 bases of the junction left unmatched. CDR3 sequence: CSVLLGQGREKLFF. CDR3 DNA sequence: TGCAGCGTTCTACTGGGACAGGGACGTGAAAAACTGTTTTTT.

In DNA, the CDR3 is TGTGCCAGCACCAGGGAAAGCAATCAGCCCCAGCATTTT. This translates into CASTRESNQPQHF. The V gene is TRBV12-3 or TRBV12-4, the J gene TRBJ1-5; D may be TRBD1 (5 bases). V dropped 7 bases and J dropped 1 base, with 8 bases sitting between them. The CDR3 runs to 13 residues.

DNA for the CDR3: TGTGCCAGCAGTTTACATAGCCCCTACGAGCAGTACTTC. The encoded protein is CASSLHSPYEQYF. This chain links TRBV27 with TRBJ2-7; D is unresolved. Germline CDR1 and CDR2: MNHEY and SMNVEV (reference sequence). V lost 2 bases and J lost 2, with 7 bases in between. This CDR3 has 13 amino acids.

V and J are TRBV9 and TRBJ2-3; D may be TRBD2 (5 bases). Germline V gene data show CDR1 as SGDLS and CDR2 as YYNGEE. The CDR3 loop spans 15 amino acids. The V gene lost 6 bases and the J gene lost 1 base, with 15 bases spanning the gap. CDR3 region: CASTNGDRRTDTQYF. Written as DNA, the CDR3 is TGTGCCAGCACAAACGGGGATAGACGCACAGATACGCAGTATTTT. Drawing the rest from reference TRBV9 and TRBJ2-3, the complete variable domain is DSGVTQTPKHLITATGQRVTLRCSPRSGDLSVYWYQQSLDQGLQFLIQYYNGEERAKGNILERFSAQQFPDLHSELNLSSLELGDSALYFCASTNGDRRTDTQYFGPGTRLTVL.

The sample holds many counts of this clone. Other nucleotide sequences in the sample specify the same CDR3. The J gene is TRBJ2-7, the V gene TRBV7-2; D may be TRBD1 (6 bases). V shed 5 bases and J shed 0 bases, with 11 bases lying between them. The CDR3 loop spans 14 amino acids. Germline loops: CDR1 SGHTA, CDR2 FQGNSA. The CDR3 protein is CASSPQGSSYEQYF. In nucleotides, the CDR3 is TGTGCCAGCAGCCCACAGGGCAGCTCCTACGAGCAGTACTTC.

A single count supports this clone. The chain recombines TRBV28 with TRBJ1-1, with D maybe TRBD1 (6 bases). The germline V gene has CDR1 MDHEN and CDR2 SYDVKM. CDR3 size: 14 residues. Trimming pared 6 bases from V and 1 base from J, leaving 12 bases between. In DNA, the CDR3 is TGTGCCAGCAGCCCAGACAGGTCGAACACTGAAGCTTTCTTT. It translates to CASSPDRSNTEAFF.

The chain carries TRBV6-1 and TRBJ2-7, with a weak D call TRBD1 (5 bases). V lost 2 bases and J lost 3, with 14 bases in between. The CDR3 is made up of 15 amino acids. In germline, CDR1 is MNHNS, CDR2 SASEGT. In DNA form, the CDR3 reads TGTGCCAGCAGTGAACTCCCAGGGCCCAGCTACGAGCAGTACTTC. This translates into CASSELPGPSYEQYF.

The chain recombines TRBV4-2 with TRBJ1-5, with D possibly matching TRBD1 (5 bases). Germline values: CDR1 LGHNA, CDR2 YNFKEQ. The CDR3 totals 15 residues. The V gene lost 1 base and the J gene lost 4 bases, with 11 bases spanning the gap. DNA of the CDR3: TGTGCCAGCAGCCAAGTCCAGGGAGGGAATCAGCCCCAGCATTTT. Its protein product is CASSQVQGGNQPQHF.

The J gene is TRBJ1-3, the V gene TRBV6-4, with D possibly matching TRBD1 (6 bases). CDR1 is MRHNA and CDR2 is SNTAGT in the germline V gene. V was pared by 10 bases and J by 4 bases, with 14 bases between. The CDR3 length is 13 residues. The CDR3 loop is CATLGTSGNTIYF. The CDR3 coding sequence is TGTGCCACCTTGGGGACATCCGGAAACACCATATATTTT.

This rearrangement joins TRBV29-1 to TRBJ1-2; D gene ambiguous. The CDR3 is 13 amino acids. Germline lookup yields CDR1 SQVTM and CDR2 ANQGSEA. The ends were cut back, 1 base at V and 6 bases at J, with 12 bases in the middle. CDR3 sequence: CSVEGSITDGYTF. CDR3 in DNA: TGCAGCGTTGAAGGTAGTATCACGGATGGCTACACCTTC.

This chain links TRBV27 with TRBJ2-7; D is possibly TRBD2 (5 bases). The CDR3 has 11 residues. CDR1 is MNHEY, CDR2 SMNVEV, per germline (reference sequence). Between the trimmed V and J ends, which lost 8 bases and 6 bases, there was a span of 11 bases. The CDR3 bases are TGTGCCAGCCTCTCGGGATCCGAGCAGTACTTC. Amino acids: CASLSGSEQYF.

The chain joins TRBV12-3 or TRBV12-4 to TRBJ1-2; the D is unclear. The CDR3 extends over 12 amino acids. The V gene lost 10 bases and the J gene lost 7 bases, with 16 bases spanning the gap. CDR3 sequence (DNA): TGTGCCACCCAGATCCGGACTTTTGGCTACACCTTC. The encoded protein is CATQIRTFGYTF.

The chain recombines TRBV11-1 with TRBJ1-4; tentative D call: TRBD1 (6 bases). Looked up from germline, CDR1 is SGHAT and CDR2 is FQDESV (reference sequence). Trimming pared 3 bases from V and 10 bases from J, leaving 12 bases between. The CDR3 length is 13 residues. The DNA for the CDR3 is TGTGCCAGCAGCTTCGCAGGGGTGGCAAAACTGTTTTTT. This encodes CASSFAGVAKLFF.

The chain uses TRBV7-3 and TRBJ1-6; no definite D call. Trimming stripped 2 bases from V and 7 bases from J, with 12 bases between. CDR1 SGHTA and CDR2 FQGTGA come from the germline V gene. This CDR3 has 15 amino acids. CDR3 region: CASSLEGYGNSPLHF. CDR3 DNA sequence: TGTGCCAGCAGCTTAGAGGGTTACGGAAATTCACCCCTCCACTTT.

A single count supports this clone. The rearrangement links TRBV27 to TRBJ1-2, with D perhaps matching TRBD1 (6 bases). Trimming pared 2 bases from V and 0 bases from J, leaving 10 bases between. The CDR3 covers 15 residues. Germline V gene lookup returns CDR1 MNHEY and CDR2 SMNVEV (reference sequence). CDR3 loop: CASSLEGDSNYGYTF. The CDR3 bases are TGTGCCAGCAGTTTAGAGGGGGATTCTAACTATGGCTACACCTTC.

The J gene is TRBJ1-1, the V gene TRBV5-1; D not resolved. The CDR3 is 14 amino acids. V lost 5 bases to trimming and J lost 1 base, with 12 bases between them. Germline assignment: CDR1 SGHRS and CDR2 YFSETQ. CDR3 loop: CASRTKNGNTEAFF. CDR3 sequence (DNA): TGCGCCAGCAGAACGAAGAACGGGAACACTGAAGCTTTCTTT.

The J gene is TRBJ1-6, the V gene TRBV7-6, with TRBD1 identical over 10 bases. Germline V CDR1 and CDR2: SGHVS, FNYEAQ. J was trimmed by 8 bases and V by 5 bases; bases with no gene match: 6. The CDR3 is made up of 15 amino acids. CDR3 sequence reads: CASSRQGAADSPLHF. The CDR3, as DNA: TGTGCCAGCAGCCGACAGGGGGCGGCGGATTCACCCCTCCACTTT.

The chain has TRBV23-1 and TRBJ1-6; 9 nucleotides line up with TRBD1. TRBV23-1 is an ORF for which the function is uncertain. J lost 10 bases, V lost 0 bases, and 13 bases had no gene match. CDR3 size: 18 residues. Here the CDR3 reads CASSQSQDRGGFGSPLHF. CDR3 DNA sequence: TGCGCCAGCAGTCAATCCCAGGACAGGGGTGGCTTTGGGTCACCCCTCCACTTT.

The chain links TRBV3-1 (or the pseudogene TRBV3-2) to TRBJ2-2; D might be TRBD2 (5 bases). Germline V gene data show CDR1 as LGHDT and CDR2 as YNNKEL (reference sequence). V lost 5 bases, J lost 7 bases, and 11 bases lay in between. The CDR3 has 13 residues. The CDR3 protein is CASSEARGGELFF. CDR3 nucleotide sequence: TGTGCCAGCAGCGAGGCACGGGGCGGGGAGCTGTTTTTT.

J is TRBJ1-1 and V is TRBV6-5; the match to TRBD1 covers 9 bases. CDR1 is MNHEY, CDR2 SVGAGI, per germline. V lost 8 bases, J lost 8 bases, and 9 bases stayed unmatched. CDR3 size: 13 residues. CDR3: CASGYRGRTEAFF. The DNA of the CDR3 is TGTGCCAGCGGCTACAGGGGGCGAACAGAAGCTTTCTTT.

This chain joins TRBV5-1 and TRBJ2-2; 10 bases align to TRBD2. CDR1 SGHRS and CDR2 YFSETQ come from the germline V gene. With 1 base clipped from V and 1 base from J, the junction kept 4 bases outside the gene matches. The CDR3 consists of 17 residues. The CDR3 region is CASSLMASGRNTGELFF. The CDR3 DNA is TGCGCCAGCAGCTTGATGGCTAGCGGGAGGAACACCGGGGAGCTGTTTTTT. Combining the CDR3 with reference TRBV5-1 and TRBJ2-2 gives the whole variable domain KAGVTQTPRYLIKTRGQQVTLSCSPISGHRSVSWYQQTPGQGLQFLFEYFSETQRNKGNFPGRFSGRQFSNSRSEMNVSTLELGDSALYLCASSLMASGRNTGELFFGEGSRLTVL.

The CDR3 protein is CSVNPGQVWGYTF. DNA for the CDR3: TGCAGCGTGAACCCGGGACAGGTGTGGGGCTACACCTTC. The rearrangement links TRBV29-1 to TRBJ1-2; 8 positions agree with TRBD1. V gave up 6 bases and J gave up 8 bases; unmatched junction bases: 11. Germline V lookup: CDR1 SQVTM, CDR2 ANQGSEA. The CDR3 is 13 amino acids.

The CDR3 is CASGDAGGEQYF. The CDR3 bases are TGTGCCAGCGGGGACGCGGGGGGCGAGCAGTACTTC. The rearrangement uses TRBV6-5 and TRBJ2-7, with 8 bases matching TRBD2. J was trimmed by 6 bases and V by 8 bases; bases with no gene match: 6. The V gene's germline CDR1 is MNHEY and CDR2 SVGAGI. The CDR3 sequence is 12 residues long.

J is TRBJ2-1 and V is TRBV15, with 10 bases that match TRBD2. With V trimmed by 5 bases and J by 6 bases, 4 bases remained unmatched. CDR1 LNHNV and CDR2 YYDKDF come from the germline V gene (reference sequence). There are 14 residues in the CDR3. The CDR3 coding sequence is TGTGCCACCAGCTCTCCTAGCGGGAGCAATGAGCAGTTCTTC. It encodes CATSSPSGSNEQFF. Based on the CDR3 plus reference TRBV15 and TRBJ2-1, the full variable domain is DAMVIQNPRYQVTQFGKPVTLSCSQTLNHNVMYWYQQKSSQAPKLLFHYYDKDFNNEADTPDNFQSRRPNTSFCFLDIRSPGLGDTAMYLCATSSPSGSNEQFFGPGTRLTVL.

This clone was counted once. The chain couples TRBV19 to TRBJ1-5, with D perhaps matching TRBD1 (5 bases). The germline V gene encodes CDR1 LNHDA and CDR2 SQIVND (reference sequence). Trimming cost V 5 bases and J 0 bases, with 23 bases left between them. The CDR3 has 19 residues. The CDR3 nucleotides read TGTGCCAGTAGTGGGGCGGCCGGGTCTGCTACGCTTAGCAATCAGCCCCAGCATTTT. Translating gives CASSGAAGSATLSNQPQHF.

This chain links TRBV29-1 with TRBJ2-1, with TRBD1 matching 9 bases. V lost 5 bases to trimming and J lost 7 bases; unmatched junction nucleotides: 3. The CDR3 covers 12 residues. Germline CDR1 is SQVTM and CDR2 is ANQGSEA. The CDR3 loop reads CSVRQGENEQFF. CDR3 nucleotides: TGCAGCGTTCGACAGGGGGAGAATGAGCAGTTCTTC.